The source of this T cell receptor (beta chain) is a study of shared clonotypes between healthy human individuals. Across the study: Donor ages ranged 18 to 49 years: a couple of women, a few men. Each donor contributed plates that comprised three CD4 naive, three CD4 memory, two CD8 naive and one CD8 memory.

The CDR3 runs 15 residues. CDR1 and CDR2 from the germline V gene are MNHNS and SASEGT. The V end was cut by 1 base, the J end by 5 bases, with 14 bases between. Method: immunoSEQ multiplex PCR; TCRdb's copy keeps in-frame clones and lacks some. Here the sample spans 850,000 to 1,200,000 clones, 70% to 80% being singletons. The specimen sequenced was memory CD4+ T cells sorted from blood. Subset described: CD45RA-negative fraction. The source of this sequence is a man between 18 and 35 years old in good health. This chain links TRBV6-1 with TRBJ2-5, with a tentative D call TRBD2 (6 bases). CDR3 coding DNA: TGTGCCAGCAGTGAAGGACTAGTGGGGGTGGAGACCCAGTACTTC. Translated: CASSEGLVGVETQYF.